The present TCR beta chain was sequenced within a study of PD-1 blockade in classical Hodgkin lymphoma. Looking at the study overall: Intravenous infusions of nivolumab 3 mg/kg reached patients every 2 weeks.

Libraries were prepared by immunoSEQ multiplex PCR; TCRdb keeps only in-frame clonotypes and omits some of them. The sample has approximately 18,000 clones, roughly 72% seen once; the top ten hold approximately 42%. Worth noting for this clone: Its specificity is unknown.

Notes on the study in general: Compared with healthy donors, newly diagnosed patients reportedly showed lower baseline TCR diversity. Complete responders possessed baseline diversity comparable to newly diagnosed patients.

The time point is: cycle 4 day 1 (C4D1), after 6 weeks of nivolumab. There was relapse after autologous stem cell transplantation in every patient, and there was variation in brentuximab vedotin exposure. Progressive disease, partial response or complete response was each patient's best response. The CDR3 consists of 13 residues. Deletions cut 6 bases from V and 6 bases from J, with 15 bases between. Germline V gives CDR1 SQVTM, CDR2 ANQGSEA. This clonotype originated in a human donor with classical Hodgkin lymphoma. Specimen: peripheral blood mononuclear cells (PBMCs), collected before the fourth cycle of nivolumab. The chain recombines TRBV29-1 with TRBJ2-4, with D perhaps matching TRBD2 (5 bases). The CDR3 region is CSVTSEVLNIQYF. DNA of the CDR3: TGCAGCGTCACTAGTGAGGTTTTAAACATTCAGTACTTC.